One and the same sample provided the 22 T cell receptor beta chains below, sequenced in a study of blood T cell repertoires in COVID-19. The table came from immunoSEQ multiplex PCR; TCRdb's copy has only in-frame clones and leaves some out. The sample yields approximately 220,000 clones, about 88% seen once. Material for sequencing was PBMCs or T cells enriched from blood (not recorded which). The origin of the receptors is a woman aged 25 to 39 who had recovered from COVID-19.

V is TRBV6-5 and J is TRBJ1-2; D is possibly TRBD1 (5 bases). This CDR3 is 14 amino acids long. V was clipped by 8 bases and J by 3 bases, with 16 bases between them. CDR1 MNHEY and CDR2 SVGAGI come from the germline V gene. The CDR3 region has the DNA TGTGCCAGCGGGGGAGGGATCGCAGACTATGGCTACACCTTC. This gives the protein CASGGGIADYGYTF.

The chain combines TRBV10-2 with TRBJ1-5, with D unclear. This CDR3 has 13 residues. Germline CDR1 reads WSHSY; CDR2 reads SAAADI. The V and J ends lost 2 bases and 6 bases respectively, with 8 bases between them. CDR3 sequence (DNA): TGCGCCAGCAGTGAGGGAGGGCTTCAGCCCCAGCATTTT. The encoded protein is CASSEGGLQPQHF.

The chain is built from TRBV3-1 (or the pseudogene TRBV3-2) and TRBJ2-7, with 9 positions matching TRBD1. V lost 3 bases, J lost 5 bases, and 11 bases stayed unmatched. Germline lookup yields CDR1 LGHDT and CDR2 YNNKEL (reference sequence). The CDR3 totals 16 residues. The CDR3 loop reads CASSHLPGTGKHEQYF. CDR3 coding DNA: TGTGCCAGCAGCCACCTGCCCGGGACAGGGAAGCACGAGCAGTACTTC.

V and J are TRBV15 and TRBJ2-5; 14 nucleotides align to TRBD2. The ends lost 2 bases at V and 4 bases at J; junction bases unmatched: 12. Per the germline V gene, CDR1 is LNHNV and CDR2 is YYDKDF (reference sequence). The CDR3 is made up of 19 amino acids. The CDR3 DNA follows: TGTGCCACCAGCAGACCCCCTGGGACTAGCGGGGGCCTCCCAGAGACCCAGTACTTC. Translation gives CATSRPPGTSGGLPETQYF.

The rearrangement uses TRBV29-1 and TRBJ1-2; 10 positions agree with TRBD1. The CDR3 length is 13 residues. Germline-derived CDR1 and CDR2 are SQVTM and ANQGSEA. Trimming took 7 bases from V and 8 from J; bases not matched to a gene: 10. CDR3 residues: CSAPRGQGRGYTF. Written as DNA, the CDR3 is TGCAGCGCTCCAAGGGGACAGGGGAGGGGCTACACCTTC.

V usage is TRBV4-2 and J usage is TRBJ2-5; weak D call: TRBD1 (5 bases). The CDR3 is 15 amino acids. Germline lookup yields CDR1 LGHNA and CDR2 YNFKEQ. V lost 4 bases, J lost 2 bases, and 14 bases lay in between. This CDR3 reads CASSPTPTAQETQYF. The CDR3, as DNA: TGTGCCAGCAGCCCAACCCCGACAGCTCAAGAGACCCAGTACTTC.

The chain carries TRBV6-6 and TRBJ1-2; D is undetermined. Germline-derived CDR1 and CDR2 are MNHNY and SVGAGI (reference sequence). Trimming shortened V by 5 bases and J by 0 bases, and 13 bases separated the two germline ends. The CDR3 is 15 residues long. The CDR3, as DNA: TGTGCCAGCAGTCCGCGGAGGGTCCCTAACTATGGCTACACCTTC. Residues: CASSPRRVPNYGYTF.

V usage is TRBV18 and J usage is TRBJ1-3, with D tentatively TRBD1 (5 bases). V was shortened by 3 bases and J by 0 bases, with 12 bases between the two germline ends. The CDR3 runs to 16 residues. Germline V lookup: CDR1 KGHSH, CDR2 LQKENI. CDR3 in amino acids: CASSPGTSSSGNTIYF. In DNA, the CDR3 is TGTGCCAGCTCACCTGGGACTTCGAGCTCTGGAAACACCATATATTTT.

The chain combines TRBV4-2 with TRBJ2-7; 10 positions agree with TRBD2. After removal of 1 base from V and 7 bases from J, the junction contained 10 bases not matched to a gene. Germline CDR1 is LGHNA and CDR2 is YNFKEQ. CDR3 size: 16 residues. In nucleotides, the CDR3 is TGTGCCAGCAGCCAAGCCCCGAGCGGGGGGGCGGAGGAGCAGTACTTC. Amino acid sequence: CASSQAPSGGAEEQYF.

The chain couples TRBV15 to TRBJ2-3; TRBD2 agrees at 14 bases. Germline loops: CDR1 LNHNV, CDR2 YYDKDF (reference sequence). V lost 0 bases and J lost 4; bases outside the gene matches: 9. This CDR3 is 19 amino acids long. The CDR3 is CATSRDLTGTSGGSDTQYF. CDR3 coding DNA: TGTGCCACCAGCAGAGATCTAACGGGGACTAGCGGGGGATCAGATACGCAGTATTTT.

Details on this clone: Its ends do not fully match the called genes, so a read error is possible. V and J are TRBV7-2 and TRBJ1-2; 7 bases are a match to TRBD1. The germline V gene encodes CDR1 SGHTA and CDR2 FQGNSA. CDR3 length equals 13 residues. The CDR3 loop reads CASSPWDRENRTF. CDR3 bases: TGTGCCAGCAGCCCGTGGGACAGAGAAAATAGGACTTTC.

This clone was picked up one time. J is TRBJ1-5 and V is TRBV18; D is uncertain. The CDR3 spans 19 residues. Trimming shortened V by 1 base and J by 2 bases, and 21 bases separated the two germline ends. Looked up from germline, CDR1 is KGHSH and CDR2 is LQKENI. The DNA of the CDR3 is TGTGCCAGCTCACCACTACCTCACTCGAATTCGGAGGGCAATCAGCCCCAGCATTTT. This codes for CASSPLPHSNSEGNQPQHF.

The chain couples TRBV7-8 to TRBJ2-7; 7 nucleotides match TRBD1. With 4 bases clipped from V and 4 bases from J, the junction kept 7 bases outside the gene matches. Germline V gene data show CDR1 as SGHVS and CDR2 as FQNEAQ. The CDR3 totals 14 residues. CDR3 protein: CASSYSGQSYEQYF. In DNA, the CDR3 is TGTGCCAGCAGCTATTCGGGACAGAGTTACGAGCAGTACTTC.

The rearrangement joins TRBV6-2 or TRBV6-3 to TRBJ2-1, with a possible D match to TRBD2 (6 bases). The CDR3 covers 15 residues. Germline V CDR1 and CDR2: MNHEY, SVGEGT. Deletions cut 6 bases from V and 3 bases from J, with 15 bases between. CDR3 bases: TGTGCCAGCAGCCCAAGGGTAGCGGTCTACAATGAGCAGTTCTTC. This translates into CASSPRVAVYNEQFF.

DNA of the CDR3: TGTGCCAGCAGCTTAGCCCTACAGGGAACTGAAGCTTTCTTT. Its protein product is CASSLALQGTEAFF. The rearrangement uses TRBV7-2 and TRBJ1-1; possible D gene TRBD1, 6 bases. Germline V gene data show CDR1 as SGHTA and CDR2 as FQGNSA. The CDR3 extends over 14 amino acids. V dropped 0 bases and J dropped 5 bases, with 10 bases sitting between them.

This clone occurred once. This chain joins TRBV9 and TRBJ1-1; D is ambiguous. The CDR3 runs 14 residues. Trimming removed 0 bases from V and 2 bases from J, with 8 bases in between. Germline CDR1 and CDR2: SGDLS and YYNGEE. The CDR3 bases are TGTGCCAGCAGCGTAGATTCAGAAAACACTGAAGCTTTCTTT. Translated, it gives CASSVDSENTEAFF.

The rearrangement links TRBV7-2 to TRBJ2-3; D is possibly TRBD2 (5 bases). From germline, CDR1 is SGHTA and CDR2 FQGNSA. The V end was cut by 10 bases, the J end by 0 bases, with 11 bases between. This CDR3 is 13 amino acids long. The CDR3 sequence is CATRERSTDTQYF. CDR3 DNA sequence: TGTGCCACCCGGGAACGGAGCACAGATACGCAGTATTTT.

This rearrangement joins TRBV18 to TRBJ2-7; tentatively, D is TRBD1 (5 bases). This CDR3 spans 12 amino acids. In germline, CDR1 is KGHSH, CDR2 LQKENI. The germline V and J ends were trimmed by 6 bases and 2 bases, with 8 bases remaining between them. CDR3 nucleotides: TGTGCCAGCTCGCCGACAGCCTACGAGCAGTACTTC. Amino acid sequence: CASSPTAYEQYF.

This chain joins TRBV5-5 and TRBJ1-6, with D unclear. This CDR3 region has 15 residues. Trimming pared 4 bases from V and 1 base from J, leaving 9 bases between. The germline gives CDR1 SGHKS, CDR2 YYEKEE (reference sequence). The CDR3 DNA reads TGTGCCAGCAGCCAGCCGGGTTCCTATAATTCACCCCTCCACTTT. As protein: CASSQPGSYNSPLHF.

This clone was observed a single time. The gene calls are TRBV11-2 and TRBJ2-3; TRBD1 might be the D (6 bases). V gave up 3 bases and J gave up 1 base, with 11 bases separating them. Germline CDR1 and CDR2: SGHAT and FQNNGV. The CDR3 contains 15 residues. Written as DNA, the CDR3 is TGTGCCAGCAGCTTTCAGGGGCATGGCACAGATACGCAGTATTTT. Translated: CASSFQGHGTDTQYF.

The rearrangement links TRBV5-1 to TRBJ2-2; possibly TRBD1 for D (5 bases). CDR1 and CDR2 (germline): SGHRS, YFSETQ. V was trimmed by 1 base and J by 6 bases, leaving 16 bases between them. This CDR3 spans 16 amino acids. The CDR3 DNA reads TGCGCCAGCAGCTTGCAGGCAGGGTTGGTCGCCGGGGAGCTGTTTTTT. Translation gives CASSLQAGLVAGELFF. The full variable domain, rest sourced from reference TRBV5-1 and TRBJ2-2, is KAGVTQTPRYLIKTRGQQVTLSCSPISGHRSVSWYQQTPGQGLQFLFEYFSETQRNKGNFPGRFSGRQFSNSRSEMNVSTLELGDSALYLCASSLQAGLVAGELFFGEGSRLTVL.

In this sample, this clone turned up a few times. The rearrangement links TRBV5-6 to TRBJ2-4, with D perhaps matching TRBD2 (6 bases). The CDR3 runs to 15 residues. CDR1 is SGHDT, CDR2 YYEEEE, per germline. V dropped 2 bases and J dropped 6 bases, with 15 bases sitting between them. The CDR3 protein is CASSFQTGDLNIQYF. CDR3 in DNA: TGTGCCAGCAGCTTCCAAACGGGAGATCTAAACATTCAGTACTTC. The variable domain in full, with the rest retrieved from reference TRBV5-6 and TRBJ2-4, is DAGVTQSPTHLIKTRGQQVTLRCSPKSGHDTVSWYQQALGQGPQFIFQYYEEEERQRGNFPDRFSGHQFPNYSSELNVNALLLGDSALYLCASSFQTGDLNIQYFGAGTRLSVL.